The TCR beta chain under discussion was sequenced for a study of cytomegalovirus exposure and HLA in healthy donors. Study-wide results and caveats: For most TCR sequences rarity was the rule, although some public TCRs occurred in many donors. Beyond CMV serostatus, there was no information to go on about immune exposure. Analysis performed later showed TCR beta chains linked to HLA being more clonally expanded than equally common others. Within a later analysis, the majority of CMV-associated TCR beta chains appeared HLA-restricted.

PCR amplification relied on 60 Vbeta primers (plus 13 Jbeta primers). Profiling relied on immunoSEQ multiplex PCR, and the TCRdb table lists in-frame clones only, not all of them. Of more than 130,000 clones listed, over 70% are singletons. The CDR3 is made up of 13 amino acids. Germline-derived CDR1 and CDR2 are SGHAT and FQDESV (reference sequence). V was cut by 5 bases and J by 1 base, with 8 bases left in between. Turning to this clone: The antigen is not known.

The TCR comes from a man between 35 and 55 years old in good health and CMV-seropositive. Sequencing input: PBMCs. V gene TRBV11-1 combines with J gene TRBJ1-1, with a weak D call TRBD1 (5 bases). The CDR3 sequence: CASSIGQNTEAFF. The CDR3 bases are TGTGCCAGCAGCATAGGACAGAACACTGAAGCTTTCTTT. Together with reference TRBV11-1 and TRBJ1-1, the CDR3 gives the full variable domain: EAEVAQSPRYKITEKSQAVAFWCDPISGHATLYWYRQILGQGPELLVQFQDESVVDDSQLPKDRFSAERLKGVDSTLKIQPAELGDSAMYLCASSIGQNTEAFFGQGTRLTVV.